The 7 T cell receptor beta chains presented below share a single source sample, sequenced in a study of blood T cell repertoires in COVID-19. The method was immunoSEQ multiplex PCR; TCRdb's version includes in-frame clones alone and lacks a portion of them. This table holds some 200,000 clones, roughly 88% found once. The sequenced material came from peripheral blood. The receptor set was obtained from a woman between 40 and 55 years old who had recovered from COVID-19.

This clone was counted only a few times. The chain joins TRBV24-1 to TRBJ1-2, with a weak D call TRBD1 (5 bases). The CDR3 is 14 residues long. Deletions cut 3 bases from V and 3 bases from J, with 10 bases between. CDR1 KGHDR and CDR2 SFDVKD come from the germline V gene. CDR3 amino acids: CATSDIGQDYGYTF. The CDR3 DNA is TGTGCCACCAGTGATATCGGACAAGACTATGGCTACACCTTC.

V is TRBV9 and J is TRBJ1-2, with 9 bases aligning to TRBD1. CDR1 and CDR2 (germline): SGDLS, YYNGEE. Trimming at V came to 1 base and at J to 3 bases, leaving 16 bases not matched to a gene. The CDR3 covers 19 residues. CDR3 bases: TGTGCCAGCAGCGTATCCAGGGGGACAGGGACCCTTGTTGACTATGGCTACACCTTC. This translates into CASSVSRGTGTLVDYGYTF.

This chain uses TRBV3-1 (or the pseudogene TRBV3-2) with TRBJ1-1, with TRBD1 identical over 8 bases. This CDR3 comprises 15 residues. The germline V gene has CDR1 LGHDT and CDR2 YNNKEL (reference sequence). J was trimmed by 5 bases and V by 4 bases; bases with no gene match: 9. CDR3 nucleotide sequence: TGTGCCAGCAGCCCTGCGGACAGGGTCAGTACTGAAGCTTTCTTT. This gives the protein CASSPADRVSTEAFF.

CDR3 DNA sequence: TGTGCCAGCAGCCAAGATAGAGGGTTTGAAGCTTTCTTT. It codes for CASSQDRGFEAFF. The chain combines TRBV4-2 with TRBJ1-1; D gene ambiguous. CDR1 LGHNA and CDR2 YNFKEQ come from the germline V gene. Trimming pared 0 bases from V and 7 bases from J, leaving 9 bases between. There are 13 residues in the CDR3.

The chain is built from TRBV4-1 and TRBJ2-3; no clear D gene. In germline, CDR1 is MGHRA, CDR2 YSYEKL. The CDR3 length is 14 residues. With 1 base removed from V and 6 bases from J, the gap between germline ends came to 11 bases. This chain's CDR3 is CASSQGIERDTQYF. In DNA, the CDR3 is TGCGCCAGCAGCCAAGGTATTGAGCGTGATACGCAGTATTTT.

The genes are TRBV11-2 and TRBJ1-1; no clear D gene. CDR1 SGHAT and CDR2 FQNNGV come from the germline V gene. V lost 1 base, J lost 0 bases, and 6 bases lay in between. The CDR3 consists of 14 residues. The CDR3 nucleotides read TGTGCCAGCAGCTTAGTCGGGATGAACACTGAAGCTTTCTTT. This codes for CASSLVGMNTEAFF.

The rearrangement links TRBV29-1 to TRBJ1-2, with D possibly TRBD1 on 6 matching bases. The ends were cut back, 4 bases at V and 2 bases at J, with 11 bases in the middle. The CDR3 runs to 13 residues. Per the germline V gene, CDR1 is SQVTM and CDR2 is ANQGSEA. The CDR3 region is CSVVAGANYGYTF. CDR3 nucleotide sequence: TGCAGCGTTGTGGCAGGGGCAAACTATGGCTACACCTTC.